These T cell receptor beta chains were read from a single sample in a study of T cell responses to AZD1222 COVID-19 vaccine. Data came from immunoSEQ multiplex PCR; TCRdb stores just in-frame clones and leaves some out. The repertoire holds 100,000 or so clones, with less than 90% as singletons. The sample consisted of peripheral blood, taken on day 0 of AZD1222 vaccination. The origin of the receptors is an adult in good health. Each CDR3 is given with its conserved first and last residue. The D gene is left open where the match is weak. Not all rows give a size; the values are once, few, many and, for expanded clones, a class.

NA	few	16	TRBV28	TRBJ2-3	TGTGCCAGCAGTTTGGTGTGGGGGTTGGGAGGAGATACGCAGTATTTT	CASSLVWGLGGDTQYF
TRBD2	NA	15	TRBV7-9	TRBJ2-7	TGTGCCAGCAGCCCGAAAGCGGGAGTAATCTACGAGCAGTACTTC	CASSPKAGVIYEQYF
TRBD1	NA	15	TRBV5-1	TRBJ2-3	TGCGCCAGCAGCTTGGTAGCAGGGGGCGCAGATACGCAGTATTTT	CASSLVAGGADTQYF
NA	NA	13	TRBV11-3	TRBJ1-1	TGTGCCAGCAGCAAAGGGTCGATCACTGAAGCTTTCTTT	CASSKGSITEAFF
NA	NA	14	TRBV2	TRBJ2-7	TGTGCCAGCACGGGGGGCTGGGGGGCCTACGAGCAGTACTTC	CASTGGWGAYEQYF
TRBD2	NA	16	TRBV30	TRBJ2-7	TGTGCCTGGGCCGGGGGACCCGGGACTAGTCCGTACGAGCAGTACTTC	CAWAGGPGTSPYEQYF
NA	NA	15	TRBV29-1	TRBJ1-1	TGCAGCGTTCTGGGCCCCCCACAGGGGAACACTGAAGCTTTCTTT	CSVLGPPQGNTEAFF
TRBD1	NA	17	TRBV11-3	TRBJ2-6	TGTGCCAGCAGCACCGGGACAGGGTTGGCTGGGGCCAACGTCCTGACTTTC	CASSTGTGLAGANVLTF
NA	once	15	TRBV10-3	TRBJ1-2	TGTGCCATCAGTGAAAGTTATGGTGCTAACTATGGCTACACCTTC	CAISESYGANYGYTF
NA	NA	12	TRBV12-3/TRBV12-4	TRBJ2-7	TGTGCCAGCAGTAAGAGGCGTTACGAGCAGTACTTC	CASSKRRYEQYF
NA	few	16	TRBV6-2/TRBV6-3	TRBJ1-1	TGTGCCAGCAGTTATTCTCCTTCTCGGTCCCGCACTGAAGCTTTCTTT	CASSYSPSRSRTEAFF
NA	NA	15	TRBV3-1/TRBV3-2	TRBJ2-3	TGTGCCAGCAGCCAAGAGCTAGGTCCCACAGATACGCAGTATTTT	CASSQELGPTDTQYF
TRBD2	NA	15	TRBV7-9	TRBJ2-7	TGTGCCAGCAGCTGGGGGGGACGGATCCCCTACGAGCAGTACTTC	CASSWGGRIPYEQYF
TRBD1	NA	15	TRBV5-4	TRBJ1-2	TGTGCCAGCAGCGTACCGACAGGGGGGGTTTATGGCTACACCTTC	CASSVPTGGVYGYTF
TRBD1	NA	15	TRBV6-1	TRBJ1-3	TGTGCCAGCAGTGATTTACAGGGGACTGGAAACACCATATATTTT	CASSDLQGTGNTIYF
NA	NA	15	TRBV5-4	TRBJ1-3	TGTGCCAGCAGCCTGGGGAGGGTCTCTGGAAACACCATATATTTT	CASSLGRVSGNTIYF
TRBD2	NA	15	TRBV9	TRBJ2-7	TGTGCCAGCAGCGCTGGGACTAGCGGGAGCTACGAGCAGTACTTC	CASSAGTSGSYEQYF